The rows below give T cell receptor beta chains drawn from one sample of a study of cytomegalovirus exposure and HLA in healthy donors. Clones were read by immunoSEQ multiplex PCR, and TCRdb kept only the in-frame ones, dropping some. This sample yields about 170,000 clones, of which 80% are seen a single time; around 7.3% belongs to the top ten. The sample comprised PBMCs. All receptors derive from a man in his thirties or forties in good health and CMV-seropositive. Each CDR3 is given with its conserved first and last residue. D genes are given only for firm matches. The size of a clone is reported for some rows only, either as once, few or many, or as a class for expanded clones.

D gene	V gene	J gene	clone size	CDR3 DNA	CDR3 protein
TRBD2	TRBV13	TRBJ2-5	few	TGTGCCAGCAGCGAGGGGGCCCAACTAGCGGGAGGGCCGTCGGAGACCCAGTACTTC	CASSEGAQLAGGPSETQYF
.	TRBV7-9	TRBJ2-7	.	TGTGCCAGCAGCCCCTCCCAGAAATCCTACGAGCAGTACTTC	CASSPSQKSYEQYF
TRBD2	TRBV7-6	TRBJ2-1	few	TGTGCCAGCAGCTTAAGGTTCGGCAGCGGGGGTGTGAATGAGCAGTTCTTC	CASSLRFGSGGVNEQFF
TRBD2	TRBV4-2	TRBJ2-7	once	TGTGCCAGCAGCCCACGGACTAGCGGGAGCTACGAGCAGTACTTC	CASSPRTSGSYEQYF
TRBD1	TRBV11-2	TRBJ1-3	.	TGTGCCAGCAGCTTAACCGGACAGGGATACGGAAACACCATATATTTT	CASSLTGQGYGNTIYF
.	TRBV18	TRBJ1-1	.	TGTGCCAGCTCACCGGGAGCGGGGAACACTGAAGCTTTCTTT	CASSPGAGNTEAFF
TRBD1	TRBV15	TRBJ2-4	.	TGTGCCACCACTACAGGGGACGCCAAAAACATTCAGTACTTC	CATTTGDAKNIQYF
TRBD1	TRBV4-3	TRBJ1-6	.	TGCGCCAGCAGCCAAATCGGACAGGGGTATTCACCCCTCCACTTT	CASSQIGQGYSPLHF
.	TRBV10-1	TRBJ2-3	.	TGCGCCAGCAGTGAGACGGGGGGCCCCACAGATACGCAGTATTTT	CASSETGGPTDTQYF
.	TRBV4-2	TRBJ2-1	once	TGTGCCAGCAGCCAAGATTCAGCACGGGACAATGAGCAGTTCTTC	CASSQDSARDNEQFF
.	TRBV6-5	TRBJ2-3	.	TGTGCCAGCAGTTACTCCTCTCCCGGGGGTGCAGATACGCAGTATTTT	CASSYSSPGGADTQYF
TRBD2	TRBV7-2	TRBJ2-5	.	TGTGCCAGCAGCCCGACTAGCGGGGTAGGGGAGACCCAGTACTTC	CASSPTSGVGETQYF
.	TRBV6-1	TRBJ1-1	few	TGTGCCAGCAGCAACAGGGAGATGTGGACTGAAGCTTTCTTT	CASSNREMWTEAFF
TRBD1	TRBV5-1	TRBJ1-3	.	TGCGCCAGCAGCACGAATTTGGCAGGGGGATCTGGAAACACCATATATTTT	CASSTNLAGGSGNTIYF
TRBD2	TRBV5-1	TRBJ2-7	.	TGCGCCAGCAGCTTGTTTAGCGGGGGCCGCGTTGGCGAGCAGTACTTC	CASSLFSGGRVGEQYF
TRBD1	TRBV9	TRBJ1-6	.	TGTGCCAGCAGCCTACGGGACAGCCGTTTCTCACCCCTCCACTTT	CASSLRDSRFSPLHF
TRBD1	TRBV11-2	TRBJ1-4	.	TGTGCCAGCAGCTCCTACGTCCGGGACAGGACTAATGAAAAACTGTTTTTT	CASSSYVRDRTNEKLFF
.	TRBV6-1	TRBJ2-7	.	TGTGCCAGCAGTGGACCGGGACGGGGGGCGCTCGAGCAGTACTTC	CASSGPGRGALEQYF
.	TRBV30	TRBJ2-7	once	TGTGCCTGGCGCTCCGGTCGGGGGTTGGAGCAGTACTTC	CAWRSGRGLEQYF
TRBD2	TRBV7-3	TRBJ2-1	.	TGTGCCAGCAGCTTAACAACTAGCGGGAGGGGCTCCTACAATGAGCAGTTCTTC	CASSLTTSGRGSYNEQFF
.	TRBV15	TRBJ1-2	.	TGTGCCACCAGCAGGGGGGAGGGGTCCTATGGCTACACCTTC	CATSRGEGSYGYTF
TRBD1	TRBV30	TRBJ1-5	.	TGTGCCTGGAGTCTCAAGGGACAGAGATATAGCAATCAGCCCCAGCATTTT	CAWSLKGQRYSNQPQHF
TRBD1	TRBV6-1	TRBJ1-2	.	TGTGCCAGCAGTGAAGGAGGACAGGCCTCCCCTAACTATGGCTACACCTTC	CASSEGGQASPNYGYTF
TRBD2	TRBV7-9	TRBJ2-3	.	TGTTCCAGCAGCTTTGCCCTAGCGGGAGGTTCAGATACGCAGTATTTT	CSSSFALAGGSDTQYF
TRBD2	TRBV7-9	TRBJ2-1	once	TGTGCCAGCAGCTTAATTTCGGCGGGAGAATTTTTCTTC	CASSLISAGEFFF
.	TRBV6-5	TRBJ1-2	.	TGTGCCAGCAGGCACACCCGGCGGAACTATGGCTACACCTTC	CASRHTRRNYGYTF
TRBD1	TRBV4-1	TRBJ1-1	.	TGCGCCAGCAGCCAGGATCCGGGACAGACAAACACTGAAGCTTTCTTT	CASSQDPGQTNTEAFF
TRBD1	TRBV18	TRBJ1-2	.	TGTGCCAGCTCACCAACCTTGTCGGGACAGGGAGTTGATGGCTACACCTTC	CASSPTLSGQGVDGYTF
TRBD1	TRBV11-2	TRBJ1-5	.	TGTGCCAGCAGCTTAAGGGGGCTTAAGAATCAGCCCCAGCATTTT	CASSLRGLKNQPQHF
.	TRBV7-6	TRBJ2-7	.	TGTGCCAGCAGCTTAGACCTAAACTACGAGCAGTACTTC	CASSLDLNYEQYF
.	TRBV7-9	TRBJ1-1	once	TGTGCCACCAAATCGGGACAAGGGAACACTGAAGCTTTCTTT	CATKSGQGNTEAFF
.	TRBV6-1	TRBJ1-3	.	TGTGCCAGCAATCCCGGGTCAACGAAGAACACCATATATTTT	CASNPGSTKNTIYF
TRBD1	TRBV13	TRBJ1-2	.	TGTGCCAGCAGCTTATGGGGGACAGGGATTGACGATGGCTACACCTTC	CASSLWGTGIDDGYTF
.	TRBV9	TRBJ1-6	few	TGTGCCAGCAGCGTAGCCCGGGTCGCAAATTCACCCCTCCACTTT	CASSVARVANSPLHF
TRBD2	TRBV6-1	TRBJ2-7	.	TGTGCCAGCAGTGAAGGACTAGCGGGAGGGCTCTACGAGCAGTACTTC	CASSEGLAGGLYEQYF
.	TRBV5-1	TRBJ2-5	.	TGCGCCAGCAGTAGGGGTGGACCTTACCAAGAGACCCAGTACTTC	CASSRGGPYQETQYF
TRBD2	TRBV29-1	TRBJ2-7	.	TGCAGCGTTGCAGCGGGAGTATCCTACGAGCAGTACTTC	CSVAAGVSYEQYF
TRBD1	TRBV6-5	TRBJ2-7	.	TGTGCCGTGTCGGGACAGGGCTCCTACGAGCAGTACTTC	CAVSGQGSYEQYF
.	TRBV6-4	TRBJ1-1	.	TGTGCCAGCAGTGTCGAGTTGAACACTGAAGCTTTCTTT	CASSVELNTEAFF
TRBD1	TRBV5-4	TRBJ2-1	.	TGTGCCAGCAGCCCGGACAGGGTTAGGAACAATGAGCAGTTCTTC	CASSPDRVRNNEQFF
.	TRBV27	TRBJ1-1	.	TGTGCCAGCAGTTTATACGGGGGGGGTAAGGGCACTGAAGCTTTCTTT	CASSLYGGGKGTEAFF
TRBD1	TRBV6-1	TRBJ1-2	.	TGTGCCAGCAGTAAAGCAGGGGGCTATGGCTACACCTTC	CASSKAGGYGYTF
.	TRBV7-2	TRBJ2-1	.	TGTGCCAGCAGCTTAGGGGGTTCGGACAGACGCAATGAGCAGTTCTTC	CASSLGGSDRRNEQFF
TRBD2	TRBV6-5	TRBJ2-7	.	TGTGCCAGCAGTGAGACTAGCGAGGCATACGAGCAGTACTTC	CASSETSEAYEQYF
.	TRBV4-3	TRBJ1-4	.	TGCGCCAGCAGCCAAGATCTAGACGGCCCGTTTGCAACTAATGAAAAACTGTTTTTT	CASSQDLDGPFATNEKLFF
TRBD1	TRBV27	TRBJ1-6	.	TGTGCCAGCAGCAGACAGGGCAATAATTCACCCCTCCACTTT	CASSRQGNNSPLHF
.	TRBV5-1	TRBJ1-4	.	TGCGCCAGCAGCCCCGGGGATAATGAAAAACTGTTTTTT	CASSPGDNEKLFF
TRBD2	TRBV27	TRBJ2-7	.	TGTGCCAGCAGTCCTCCTTTGAATATAGCGGGGGGTAACTACGAGCAGTACTTC	CASSPPLNIAGGNYEQYF
TRBD1	TRBV6-6	TRBJ1-1	.	TGTGCCAGCAGTAAGGGGACAGGGGGCACGGGCACTGAAGCTTTCTTT	CASSKGTGGTGTEAFF
TRBD2	TRBV5-4	TRBJ2-3	.	TGTGCCGGGAGGGCCTCTATCACAGATACGCAGTATTTT	CAGRASITDTQYF
TRBD1	TRBV7-2	TRBJ1-2	.	TGTGCCAGCAGCTTAGTGTCTGGACAGGGGGGACTTAACTATGGCTACACCTTC	CASSLVSGQGGLNYGYTF
TRBD1	TRBV27	TRBJ1-1	.	TGTGCCAGCAGTTTATCCGGAGACAGGGGGCGCGAAATGAACACTGAAGCTTTCTTT	CASSLSGDRGREMNTEAFF
.	TRBV6-1	TRBJ1-3	.	TGTGCCAGCAGTGGGGACGGGGGCTCTGGAAACACCATATATTTT	CASSGDGGSGNTIYF
.	TRBV28	TRBJ2-5	.	TGTGCCAGCAGTTTAATTCGGCGGGTCCTCCAAGAGACCCAGTACTTC	CASSLIRRVLQETQYF
.	TRBV7-9	TRBJ1-1	.	TGTGCCAGCAGCTCCCACCCAGGGTTTGACACTGAAGCTTTCTTT	CASSSHPGFDTEAFF
TRBD1	TRBV7-9	TRBJ2-7	.	TGTGCCAGCAGCCTGCGGGACAGGGGCTACGAGCAGTACTTC	CASSLRDRGYEQYF
TRBD1	TRBV6-1	TRBJ1-6	.	TGTGCCAGCAGTGACGACAGGGGGTCTTCACCCCTCCACTTT	CASSDDRGSSPLHF
TRBD1	TRBV7-2	TRBJ1-4	.	TGTGCCAGCAGCGGACAGACAGGGCCTAATGAAAAACTGTTTTTT	CASSGQTGPNEKLFF
TRBD1	TRBV19	TRBJ1-2	.	TGTGCCAGTAGTGTTCACGACAGGGGTGGCTACACCTTC	CASSVHDRGGYTF
.	TRBV18	TRBJ1-5	.	TGTGCCAGCTCACCCTTTGACAGGCGGCAGCCCCAGCATTTT	CASSPFDRRQPQHF